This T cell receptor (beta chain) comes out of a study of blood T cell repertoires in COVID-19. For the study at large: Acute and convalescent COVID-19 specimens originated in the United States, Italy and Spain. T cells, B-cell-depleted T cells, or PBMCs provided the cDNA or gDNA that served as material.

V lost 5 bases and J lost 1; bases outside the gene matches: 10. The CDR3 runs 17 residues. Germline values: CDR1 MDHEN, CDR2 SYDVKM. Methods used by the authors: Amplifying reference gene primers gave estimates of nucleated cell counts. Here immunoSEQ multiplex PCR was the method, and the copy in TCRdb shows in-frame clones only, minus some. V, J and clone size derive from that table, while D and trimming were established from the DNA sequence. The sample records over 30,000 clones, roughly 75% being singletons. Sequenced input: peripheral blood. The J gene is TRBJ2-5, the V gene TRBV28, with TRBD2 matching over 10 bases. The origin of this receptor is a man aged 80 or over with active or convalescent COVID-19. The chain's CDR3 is CASSPLISGGAQETQYF. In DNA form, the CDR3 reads TGTGCCAGCAGTCCGTTGATAAGCGGGGGGGCCCAAGAGACCCAGTACTTC.